The clone carrying this T cell receptor (beta chain) occurred a few times. Its antigen is as yet unknown. This specimen comes from a study of T cells in Graves' hyperthyroidism and ophthalmopathy. Study results and limitations: Most thyroid clonotypes that were expanded above 0.001 also turned up in blood.

Amplified regions were TCR beta CDR3 sequences from RNA transcripts. The TCR CDR3 first-round RT-PCR relied on the HTBI primer set. One entry per CDR3 protein results from TCRdb running MiXCR on the multiplex PCR reads. The sample contains 800,000 or so distinct CDR3 sequences, approximately 40% of which appear only once. In making diagnoses, clinical symptoms, serum thyroxine and TRAb, thyroid ultrasound and orbital computed tomography were all used. Sequencing was done on a sample of blood. The receptor was isolated from a man aged 18 to 29 with Graves' hyperthyroidism.

The chain's CDR3 is CASSTGLAGPSYEQYF. CDR3 coding DNA: TGTGCCAGCAGCACCGGACTAGCGGGACCCTCCTACGAGCAGTACTTC. The rearrangement links TRBV10-3 to TRBJ2-7, with TRBD2 matching 12 bases. J lost 0 bases, V lost 10 bases, and 10 bases had no gene match. Germline lookup yields CDR1 ENHRY and CDR2 SYGVKD. CDR3 length equals 16 residues.